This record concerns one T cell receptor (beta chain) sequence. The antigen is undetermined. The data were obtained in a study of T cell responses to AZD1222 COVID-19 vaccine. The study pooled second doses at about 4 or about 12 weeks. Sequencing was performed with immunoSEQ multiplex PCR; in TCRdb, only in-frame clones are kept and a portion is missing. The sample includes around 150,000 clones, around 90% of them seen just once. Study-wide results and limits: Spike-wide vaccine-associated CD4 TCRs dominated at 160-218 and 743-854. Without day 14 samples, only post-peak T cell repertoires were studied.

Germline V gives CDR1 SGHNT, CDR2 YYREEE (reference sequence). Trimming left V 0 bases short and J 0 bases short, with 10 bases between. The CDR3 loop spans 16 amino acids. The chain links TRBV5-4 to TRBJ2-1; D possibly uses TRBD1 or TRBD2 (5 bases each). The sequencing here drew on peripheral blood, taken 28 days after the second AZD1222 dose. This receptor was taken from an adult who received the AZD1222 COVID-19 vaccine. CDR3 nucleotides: TGTGCCAGCAGCTTGGGTGGGGGAACCTCCTACAATGAGCAGTTCTTC. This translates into CASSLGGGTSYNEQFF.